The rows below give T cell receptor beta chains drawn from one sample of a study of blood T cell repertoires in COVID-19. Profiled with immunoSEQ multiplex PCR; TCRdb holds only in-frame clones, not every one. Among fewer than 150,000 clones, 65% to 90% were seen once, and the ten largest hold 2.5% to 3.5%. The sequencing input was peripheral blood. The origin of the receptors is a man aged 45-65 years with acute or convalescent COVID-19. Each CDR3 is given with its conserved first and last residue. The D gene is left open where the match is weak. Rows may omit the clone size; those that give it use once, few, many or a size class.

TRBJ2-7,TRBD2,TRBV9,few,CASSVAGGRAEEQYF,TGTGCCAGCAGCGTAGCGGGCGGGAGGGCCGAAGAGCAGTACTTC
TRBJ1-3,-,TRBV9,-,CASSVEVLGGNTIYF,TGTGCCAGCAGCGTAGAAGTTCTCGGGGGAAACACCATATATTTT
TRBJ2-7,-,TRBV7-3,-,CASSLSAASSYEQYF,TGTGCCAGCAGCTTAAGTGCGGCTAGCTCCTACGAGCAGTACTTC
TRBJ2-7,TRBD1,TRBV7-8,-,CASSFDRAYEQYF,TGTGCCAGCAGCTTTGACAGGGCCTACGAGCAGTACTTC
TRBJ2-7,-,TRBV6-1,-,CASSEVVTRSEQYF,TGTGCCAGCAGTGAAGTAGTAACTAGATCCGAGCAGTACTTC
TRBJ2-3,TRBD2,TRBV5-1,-,CASSPTSGVGDTQYF,TGCGCCAGCAGCCCGACTAGCGGGGTTGGCGATACGCAGTATTTT
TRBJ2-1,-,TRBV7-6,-,CASSLQALTYNEQFF,TGTGCCAGCAGCTTACAAGCCCTTACCTACAATGAGCAGTTCTTC
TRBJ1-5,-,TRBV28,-,CASRSQWHQPQHF,TGTGCCAGCAGATCCCAGTGGCATCAGCCCCAGCATTTT
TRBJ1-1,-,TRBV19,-,CASIDVGGNTEAFF,TGTGCCAGTATCGACGTCGGCGGGAACACTGAAGCTTTCTTT
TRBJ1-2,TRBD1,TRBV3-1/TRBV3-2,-,CASSQILLRTGETYGYTF,TGTGCCAGCAGCCAAATCCTTCTCCGGACAGGGGAGACCTATGGCTACACCTTC
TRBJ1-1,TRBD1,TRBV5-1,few,CASSFRGTGTEAFF,TGCGCCAGCAGCTTCAGGGGGACGGGGACTGAAGCTTTCTTT
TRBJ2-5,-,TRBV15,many,CATSRGEGESVETQYF,TGTGCCACCAGCAGAGGAGAAGGGGAATCGGTAGAGACCCAGTACTTC
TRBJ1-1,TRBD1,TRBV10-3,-,CAISVQGMNTEAFF,TGTGCCATCAGTGTACAGGGGATGAACACTGAAGCTTTCTTT
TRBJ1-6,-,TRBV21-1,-,CASSKAAGWDRDNSPLHF,TGTGCCAGCAGCAAAGCCGCAGGATGGGACAGGGATAATTCACCCCTCCACTTT
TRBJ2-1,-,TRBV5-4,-,CASSFEEQTYNEQFF,TGTGCCAGCAGCTTCGAAGAACAAACCTACAATGAGCAGTTCTTC
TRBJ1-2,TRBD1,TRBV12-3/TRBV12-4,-,CASSFGGQLSYTF,TGTGCCAGCAGTTTCGGGGGACAGTTGAGCTACACCTTC
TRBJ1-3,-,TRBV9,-,CASSASQGLSGNTIYF,TGTGCCAGCAGCGCTTCTCAGGGCCTCTCTGGAAACACCATATATTTT
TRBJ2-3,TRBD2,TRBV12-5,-,CASGLVPSGGDPTTDTQYF,TGTGCTAGTGGTTTGGTCCCTAGCGGGGGGGATCCCACGACAGATACGCAGTATTTT
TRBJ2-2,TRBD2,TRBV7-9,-,CASSLRLAGATGELFF,TGTGCCAGCAGCTTGCGTCTAGCGGGAGCCACCGGGGAGCTGTTTTTT
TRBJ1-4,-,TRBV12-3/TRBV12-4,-,CASGWSSEKLFF,TGTGCCAGCGGCTGGTCGTCTGAAAAACTGTTTTTT
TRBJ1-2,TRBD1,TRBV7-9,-,CASSPGQGGGYTF,TGTGCCAGCAGCCCGGGACAGGGTGGAGGCTACACCTTC
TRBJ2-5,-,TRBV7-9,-,CASSFLGPGETQYF,TGTGCCAGCAGCTTCCTAGGGCCGGGGGAGACCCAGTACTTC
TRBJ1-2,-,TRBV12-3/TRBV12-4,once,CASSFGREGYTF,TGTGCCAGCAGTTTCGGCAGGGAAGGCTACACCTTC
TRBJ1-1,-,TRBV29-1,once,CSVEDRYTEAFF,TGCAGCGTTGAAGATCGGTACACTGAAGCTTTCTTT
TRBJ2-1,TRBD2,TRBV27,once,CASASGGNYNEQFF,TGTGCCAGCGCGAGCGGGGGAAATTACAATGAGCAGTTCTTC
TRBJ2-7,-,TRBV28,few,CASSSGNEQYF,TGTGCCAGCAGTTCCGGTAACGAGCAGTACTTC
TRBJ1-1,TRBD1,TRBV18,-,CASSRQGITEAFF,TGTGCCAGCTCAAGACAGGGGATCACTGAAGCTTTCTTT
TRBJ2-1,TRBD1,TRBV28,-,CASSSGQGYYNEQFF,TGTGCCAGCAGTAGTGGACAGGGGTATTACAATGAGCAGTTCTTC
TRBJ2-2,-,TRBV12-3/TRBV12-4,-,CASSSNTGELFF,TGTGCCAGCAGCTCTAACACCGGGGAGCTGTTTTTT
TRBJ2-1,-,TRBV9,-,CASSVGVDGKSSYNEQFF,TGTGCCAGCAGCGTAGGGGTTGACGGGAAGAGCTCCTACAATGAGCAGTTCTTC
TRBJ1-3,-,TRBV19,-,CASSMGHNSGNTIYF,TGTGCCAGTAGTATGGGACATAACTCTGGAAACACCATATATTTT
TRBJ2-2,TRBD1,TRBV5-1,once,CASSARSDRGRTGELFF,TGCGCCAGCAGCGCAAGAAGCGACAGGGGACGAACCGGGGAGCTGTTTTTT
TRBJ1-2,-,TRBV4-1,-,CASSPRADGGTSGYTF,TGCGCCAGCAGCCCAAGGGCGGATGGAGGGACGAGTGGCTACACCTTC
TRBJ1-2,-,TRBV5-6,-,CASSLLQGNYGYTF,TGTGCCAGCAGCCTATTACAGGGTAACTATGGCTACACCTTC
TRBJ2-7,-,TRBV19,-,CASSTFRDNPYEQYF,TGTGCCAGTAGTACATTCCGGGATAACCCCTACGAGCAGTACTTC
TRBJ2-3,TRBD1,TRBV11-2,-,CASSPGQEVDTQYF,TGTGCCAGCAGCCCGGGACAGGAGGTAGATACGCAGTATTTT
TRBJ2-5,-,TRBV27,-,CASSFYRGQETQYF,TGTGCCAGCAGTTTTTACAGAGGGCAGGAGACCCAGTACTTC
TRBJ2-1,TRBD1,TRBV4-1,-,CASTFGQGASNEQFF,TGCGCCAGCACCTTTGGACAGGGGGCCAGCAATGAGCAGTTCTTC
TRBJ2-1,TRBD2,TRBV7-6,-,CASSLAGVRSYNEQFF,TGTGCCAGCAGCTTGGCGGGAGTCCGCTCCTACAATGAGCAGTTCTTC
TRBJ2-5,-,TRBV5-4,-,CASSSRGAQETQYF,TGTGCCAGCAGCTCACGGGGGGCCCAAGAGACCCAGTACTTC
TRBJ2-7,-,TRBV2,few,CASVVSPSYEQYF,TGTGCCAGCGTTGTCTCTCCTTCCTACGAGCAGTACTTC
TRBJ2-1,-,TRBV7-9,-,CASSLVSSSFVQFF,TGTGCCAGCAGCTTAGTCTCTAGTTCTTTCGTGCAGTTCTTC
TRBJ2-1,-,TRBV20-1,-,CSASASGYNEQFF,TGCAGTGCTAGTGCATCCGGCTACAATGAGCAGTTCTTC
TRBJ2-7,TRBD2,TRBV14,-,CASSQYLSGGFDEQYF,TGTGCCAGCAGCCAATACCTTTCGGGGGGTTTCGACGAGCAGTACTTC
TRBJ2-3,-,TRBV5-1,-,CASSLVVAALYPDTQYF,TGCGCCAGCAGCTTGGTGGTAGCGGCCCTTTACCCAGATACGCAGTATTTT
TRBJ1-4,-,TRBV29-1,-,CSGVTAGDEKLFF,TGCAGCGGGGTGACCGCGGGGGACGAAAAACTGTTTTTT
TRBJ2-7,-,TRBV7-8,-,CASSLFGYEQYF,TGTGCCAGCAGCTTATTCGGTTACGAGCAGTACTTC
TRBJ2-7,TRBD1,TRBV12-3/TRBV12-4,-,CASRRQGYEQYF,TGTGCCAGCAGACGACAGGGGTACGAGCAGTACTTC
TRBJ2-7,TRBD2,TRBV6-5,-,CASSAAGWEQYF,TGTGCCAGCAGCGCAGCGGGGTGGGAGCAGTACTTC
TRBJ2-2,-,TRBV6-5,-,CASPVGASDTGELFF,TGTGCCAGCCCTGTAGGGGCGAGCGACACCGGGGAGCTGTTTTTT